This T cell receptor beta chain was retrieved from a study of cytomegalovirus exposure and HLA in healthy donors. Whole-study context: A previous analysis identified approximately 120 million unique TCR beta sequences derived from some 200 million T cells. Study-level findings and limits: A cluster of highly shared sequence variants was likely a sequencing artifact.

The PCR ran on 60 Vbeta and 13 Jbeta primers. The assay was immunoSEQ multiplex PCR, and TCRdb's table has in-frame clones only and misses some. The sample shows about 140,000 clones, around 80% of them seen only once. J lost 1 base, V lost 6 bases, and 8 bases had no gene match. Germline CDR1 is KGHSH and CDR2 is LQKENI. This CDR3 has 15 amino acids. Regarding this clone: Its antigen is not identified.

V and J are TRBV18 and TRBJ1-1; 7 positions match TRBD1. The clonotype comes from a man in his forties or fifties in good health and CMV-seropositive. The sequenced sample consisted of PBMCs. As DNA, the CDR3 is TGTGCCAGCTCCCCCGGACAGGCTAAGAACACTGAAGCTTTCTTT. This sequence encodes CASSPGQAKNTEAFF.